This T cell receptor (beta chain) was recorded in a study of CD8 T cells in Susac syndrome. Study findings and constraints: The CD4+ T cell repertoires, which came from Susac syndrome patients, showed no sign of clonal expansion.

CD8+ and CD4+ T cells taken from blood had their TCR beta sequenced. Comments on this clonotype: Its target is unknown.

Random-hexamer reverse transcription was applied to roughly 0.5 to 1 ug RNA. Across 54 Vbeta and 13 Jbeta, TCR beta CDR3 was amplified with immunoSEQ multiplex PCR. Each CDR3 protein is one row after TCRdb ran MiXCR on the immunoSEQ multiplex PCR reads. The sample records 150,000 to 200,000 distinct CDR3 sequences, around 94% being singletons. Per the germline V gene, CDR1 is SGDLS and CDR2 is YYNGEE. This CDR3 has 15 residues. V was cut by 0 bases and J by 0 bases, with 9 bases left in between. This TCR came from a human donor with Susac syndrome. V and J are TRBV9 and TRBJ1-1; no firm D call. The sample taken for sequencing was CD4+ T cells from PBMCs. CDR3 coding DNA: TGTGCCAGCAGCGTAGGTGCACAGATGAACACTGAAGCTTTCTTT. Protein product: CASSVGAQMNTEAFF.